The 8 T cell receptor beta chains presented below share a single source sample, sequenced in a study of spatial heterogeneity in lung cancer. Time point indicated: blood at routine non-recurrence follow-up after resection. Unsorted samples of tumor, nontumor lung or frozen PBMC had their whole RNA sequenced. TCRdb called the 5' RACE reads again in MiXCR, with one record for every CDR3 protein. The table shows more than 95,000 distinct CDR3 sequences, with roughly an eighth occurring only once. This specimen consisted of PBMCs, obtained at follow-up. The receptor source for this set is a male donor with early-stage non-small cell lung cancer.

The chain carries TRBV20-1 and TRBJ2-3, with 11 bases matching TRBD2. The V gene end was trimmed by 7 bases and the J gene end by 4 bases; junction bases not matched to a gene: 4. CDR3 length equals 13 residues. Germline CDR1 and CDR2: DFQATT and SNEGSKA (reference sequence). CDR3 loop: CSGRLAGPDTQYF. In DNA, the CDR3 is TGCAGTGGTCGACTAGCGGGGCCAGATACGCAGTATTTT.

There are a few counts of this clonotype. The chain has TRBV27 and TRBJ2-3, with D uncertain. V shed 6 bases and J shed 0 bases, with 7 bases lying between them. The CDR3 has 13 amino acids. The germline CDR1 and CDR2 sequences are MNHEY and SMNVEV (reference sequence). The CDR3 spells CASSIFSTDTQYF. DNA of the CDR3: TGTGCCAGCAGCATCTTTAGCACAGATACGCAGTATTTT.

The V gene is TRBV20-1, the J gene TRBJ1-3; perhaps TRBD1 as D (6 bases). Germline loops: CDR1 DFQATT, CDR2 SNEGSKA (reference sequence). The CDR3 runs 16 residues. Trimming stripped 3 bases from V and 2 bases from J, with 17 bases between. This chain's CDR3 is CSASGGGGQAGNTIYF. The DNA of the CDR3 is TGCAGTGCTAGCGGTGGGGGGGGCCAGGCTGGAAACACCATATATTTT.

The V gene is TRBV2, the J gene TRBJ2-3; 12 bases fit TRBD2. This CDR3 contains 17 residues. Germline loops: CDR1 SNHLY, CDR2 FYNNEI. V was pared by 5 bases and J by 2 bases, with 8 bases of the junction left unmatched. Written as DNA, the CDR3 is TGTGCCAGCAGTAGGACTAGCGGGGCTACTTACACAGATACGCAGTATTTT. It encodes CASSRTSGATYTDTQYF. Together with reference TRBV2 and TRBJ2-3, the CDR3 gives the full variable domain: EPEVTQTPSHQVTQMGQEVILRCVPISNHLYFYWYRQILGQKVEFLVSFYNNEISEKSEIFDDQFSVERPDGSNFTLKIRSTKLEDSAMYFCASSRTSGATYTDTQYFGPGTRLTVL.

This clonotype was seen only a few times. The rearrangement joins TRBV9 to TRBJ2-5; weak D call: TRBD1 (6 bases). Trimming pared 3 bases from V and 5 bases from J, leaving 17 bases between. The CDR3 totals 15 residues. Germline CDR1 is SGDLS and CDR2 is YYNGEE. CDR3 amino acids: CASSAIAGVGETQYF. Here the CDR3 DNA reads TGTGCCAGCAGCGCGATCGCAGGGGTAGGGGAGACCCAGTACTTC.

In this sample, this clonotype turned up many times. The gene calls are TRBV20-1 and TRBJ2-3; 10 nucleotides align to TRBD2. The CDR3 spans 16 residues. V shed 1 base, J shed 4 bases, and the junction held 8 bases outside the gene matches. Germline V gene data show CDR1 as DFQATT and CDR2 as SNEGSKA (reference sequence). The CDR3 reads CSARAPGLATSDTQYF. For the CDR3, the DNA is TGCAGTGCTAGAGCCCCGGGACTAGCGACCTCAGATACGCAGTATTTT.

The CDR3 region has the DNA TGCAGTGCTAGGGACTGGCTACACAGCAATCAGCCCCAGCATTTT. Translating gives CSARDWLHSNQPQHF. The rearrangement links TRBV20-1 to TRBJ1-5, with D hard to call. CDR1 is DFQATT and CDR2 is SNEGSKA in the germline V gene (reference sequence). This CDR3 contains 15 residues. V was clipped by 3 bases and J by 1 base, with 13 bases between them.

This clonotype showed up many times. The chain combines TRBV11-1 with TRBJ2-2; tentative D call: TRBD2 (6 bases). In germline, CDR1 is SGHAT, CDR2 FQDESV (reference sequence). The CDR3 is 15 residues long. Trimming removed 1 base from V and 2 bases from J, with 8 bases in between. CDR3: CASSLVAVNTGELFF. Written as DNA, the CDR3 is TGTGCCAGCAGCTTAGTAGCGGTAAACACCGGGGAGCTGTTTTTT.